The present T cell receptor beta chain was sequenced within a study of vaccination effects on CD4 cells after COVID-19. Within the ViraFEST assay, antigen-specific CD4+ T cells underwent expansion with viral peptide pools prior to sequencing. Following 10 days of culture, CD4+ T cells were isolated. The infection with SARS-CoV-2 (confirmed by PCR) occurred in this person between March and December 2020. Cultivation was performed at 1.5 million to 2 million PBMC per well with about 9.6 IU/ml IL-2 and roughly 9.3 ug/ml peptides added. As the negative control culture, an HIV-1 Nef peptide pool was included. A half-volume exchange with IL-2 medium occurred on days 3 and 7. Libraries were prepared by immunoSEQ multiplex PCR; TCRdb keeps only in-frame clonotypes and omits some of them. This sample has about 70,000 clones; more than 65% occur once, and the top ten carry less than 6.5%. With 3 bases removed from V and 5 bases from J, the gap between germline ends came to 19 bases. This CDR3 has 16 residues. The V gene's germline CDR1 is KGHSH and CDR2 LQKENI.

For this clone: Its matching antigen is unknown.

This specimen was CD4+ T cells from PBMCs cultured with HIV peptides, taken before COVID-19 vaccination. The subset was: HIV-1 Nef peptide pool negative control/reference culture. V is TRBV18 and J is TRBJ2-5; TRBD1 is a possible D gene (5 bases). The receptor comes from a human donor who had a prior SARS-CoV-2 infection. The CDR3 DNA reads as TGTGCCAGCTCACCCAGGCGGCAGGGATTGGACGAGACCCAGTACTTC. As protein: CASSPRRQGLDETQYF.